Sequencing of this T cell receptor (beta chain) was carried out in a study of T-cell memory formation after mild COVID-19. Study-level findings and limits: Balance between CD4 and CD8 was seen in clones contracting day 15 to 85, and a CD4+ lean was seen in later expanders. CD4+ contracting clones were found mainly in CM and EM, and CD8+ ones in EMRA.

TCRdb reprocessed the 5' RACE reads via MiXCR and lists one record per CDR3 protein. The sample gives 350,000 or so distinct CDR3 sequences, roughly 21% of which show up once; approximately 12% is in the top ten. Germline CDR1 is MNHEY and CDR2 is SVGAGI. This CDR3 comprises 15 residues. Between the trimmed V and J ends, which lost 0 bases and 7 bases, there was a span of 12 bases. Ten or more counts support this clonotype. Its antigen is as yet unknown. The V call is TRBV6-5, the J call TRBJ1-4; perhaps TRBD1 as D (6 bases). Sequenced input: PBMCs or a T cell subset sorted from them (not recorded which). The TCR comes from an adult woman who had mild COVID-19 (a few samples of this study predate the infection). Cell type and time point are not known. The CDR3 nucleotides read TGTGCCAGCAGTTACTCGCCGGGGGGCGGTGAAAAACTGTTTTTT. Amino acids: CASSYSPGGGEKLFF.